This entry lists 8 T cell receptor beta chains sequenced from one sample in a study of OX40 agonist ivuxolimab in advanced cancers. TCRdb's copy holds only in-frame clones and misses some; the assay was immunoSEQ multiplex PCR. The sample records over 80,000 clones, roughly nine tenths being singletons. The source material was CD4+ or CD8+ T cells sorted from blood, sampled in a trial of the OX40 agonist ivuxolimab. These receptors all come from an adult with an advanced solid tumor such as melanoma, head and neck, liver or kidney cancer.

The chain couples TRBV6-6 to TRBJ2-7; 7 nucleotides line up with TRBD2. The CDR3 totals 13 residues. Per germline, CDR1 MNHNY and CDR2 SVGAGI (reference sequence). Trimming took 5 bases from V and 6 from J; bases not matched to a gene: 7. As DNA, the CDR3 is TGTGCCAGCAGTCCGTCATCTAGCGGCGAGCAGTACGTC. Protein product: CASSPSSSGEQYV.

This clone has only one observation. The chain carries TRBV27 and TRBJ1-2, with 8 bases identical to TRBD1. Per the germline V gene, CDR1 is MNHEY and CDR2 is SMNVEV (reference sequence). The J segment lost 3 bases and the V segment lost 4 bases, leaving 7 bases of the junction unmatched. The CDR3 has 15 residues. The CDR3, as DNA: TGTGCCAGCAGTTCCCAGGGGGCGGAGGACTATGGCTACACCTTC. Its translation: CASSSQGAEDYGYTF.

This sequence joins TRBV4-1 and TRBJ2-3; perhaps TRBD2 as D (5 bases). The V and J ends lost 1 base and 3 bases respectively, with 14 bases between them. This CDR3 contains 16 residues. Germline CDR1 is MGHRA and CDR2 is YSYEKL. CDR3 in DNA: TGCGCCAGCAGCCAAGTAACTAGGCGTGAGACAGATACGCAGTATTTT. Translation: CASSQVTRRETDTQYF.

Of note for this clone: Other DNA sequences within the sample encode an identical CDR3. This chain uses TRBV5-1 with TRBJ2-3; maybe TRBD1 (6 bases). The CDR3 contains 14 residues. The V end lost 2 bases, the J end lost 6 bases, and 13 bases lay between the germline ends. Germline values: CDR1 SGHRS, CDR2 YFSETQ. CDR3 region: CASSLGQSPDTQYF. The CDR3 region has the DNA TGCGCCAGCAGCTTAGGACAGTCTCCCGATACGCAGTATTTT.

The DNA of the CDR3 is TGTGCCAGCAGTGAAAGGGTCCCCGCTGGGGCCAACGTCCTGACTTTC. Translating gives CASSERVPAGANVLTF. The gene calls are TRBV6-1 and TRBJ2-6, with D unresolved. Germline assignment: CDR1 MNHNS and CDR2 SASEGT. Trimming took off 2 bases at V and 2 bases at J, with 10 bases between the two ends. The length of the CDR3 is 16 residues.

The gene calls are TRBV7-6 and TRBJ1-1; D is uncertain. Germline V gene lookup returns CDR1 SGHVS and CDR2 FNYEAQ. With 5 bases removed from V and 3 bases from J, the gap between germline ends came to 16 bases. There are 15 residues in the CDR3. The CDR3 sequence: CASSQGARLDTEAFF. The CDR3 coding sequence is TGTGCCAGCAGCCAAGGCGCCAGACTCGACACTGAAGCTTTCTTT.

The genes are TRBV28 and TRBJ2-5; D unclear. The CDR3 extends over 11 amino acids. CDR1 and CDR2 from the germline V gene are MDHEN and SYDVKM. Trimming cost V 7 bases and J 2 bases, with 5 bases left between them. CDR3 coding DNA: TGTGCCAGCACCCAACAAGAGACCCAGTACTTC. It is translated as CASTQQETQYF.

The chain joins TRBV6-1 to TRBJ1-1; 7 bases map to TRBD1. V lost 4 bases to trimming and J lost 4 bases; unmatched junction nucleotides: 6. The germline CDR1 and CDR2 sequences are MNHNS and SASEGT. The CDR3 sequence is 14 residues long. CDR3 DNA: TGTGCCAGCAGTGTATGGCAGGGGGGCACTGAAGCTTTCTTT. This codes for CASSVWQGGTEAFF.